This TCR beta chain was sequenced during a study of T cells in Graves' hyperthyroidism and ophthalmopathy. Study summary: At initial diagnosis, before any treatment had begun, peripheral blood was obtained. Study-level findings and limits: Appearing also in blood were most of the thyroid clonotypes expanded above 0.001. Ophthalmopathy was predicted by the model a median of 6.5 months ahead of onset.

RNA transcripts yielded amplified TCR beta CDR3 regions. TCR CDR3 regions were first amplified by RT-PCR with HTBI primers. A single record per CDR3 protein comes from TCRdb applying MiXCR to the multiplex PCR reads. The table records a few hundred thousand distinct CDR3 sequences, more than 12% of them present only once. For this clonotype: Its antigen remains unidentified.

The germline V gene has CDR1 MNHEY and CDR2 SVGAGI. Unmatched junction bases numbered 12, after V lost 3 bases and J lost 10 bases. This CDR3 is built from 16 residues. Clinical symptoms, serum thyroxine and TRAb, thyroid ultrasound and orbital computed tomography were used for the diagnoses. Material for sequencing was blood. The receptor comes from a young woman with Graves' hyperthyroidism. This sequence joins TRBV6-5 and TRBJ2-1; 10 bases match TRBD2. The CDR3 nucleotides are TGTGCCAGCAGTTATTTGGCGGGTAGCGGGAGGAGGGAGCAGTTCTTC. Its translation is CASSYLAGSGRREQFF.